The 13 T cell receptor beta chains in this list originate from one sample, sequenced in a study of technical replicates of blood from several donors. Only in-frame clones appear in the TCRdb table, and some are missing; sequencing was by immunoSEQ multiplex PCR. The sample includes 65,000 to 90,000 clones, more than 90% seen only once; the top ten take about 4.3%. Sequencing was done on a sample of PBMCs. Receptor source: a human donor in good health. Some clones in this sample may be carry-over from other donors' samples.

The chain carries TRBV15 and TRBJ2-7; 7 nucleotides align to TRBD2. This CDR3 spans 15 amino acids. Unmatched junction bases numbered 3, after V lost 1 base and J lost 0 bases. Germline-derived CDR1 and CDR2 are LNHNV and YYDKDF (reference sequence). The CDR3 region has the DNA TGTGCCACCAGCAGAGTAGGCGGGAGCTCCTACGAGCAGTACTTC. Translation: CATSRVGGSSYEQYF.

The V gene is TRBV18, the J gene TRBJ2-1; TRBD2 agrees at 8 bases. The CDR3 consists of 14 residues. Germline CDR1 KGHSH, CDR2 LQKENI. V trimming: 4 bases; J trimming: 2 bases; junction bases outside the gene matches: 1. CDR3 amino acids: CASSRSGAYNEQFF. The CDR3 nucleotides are TGTGCCAGCTCACGTAGCGGGGCCTACAATGAGCAGTTCTTC. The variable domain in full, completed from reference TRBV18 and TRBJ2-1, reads NAGVMQNPRHLVRRRGQEARLRCSPMKGHSHVYWYRQLPEEGLKFMVYLQKENIIDESGMPKERFSAEFPKEGPSILRIQQVVRGDSAAYFCASSRSGAYNEQFFGPGTRLTVL.

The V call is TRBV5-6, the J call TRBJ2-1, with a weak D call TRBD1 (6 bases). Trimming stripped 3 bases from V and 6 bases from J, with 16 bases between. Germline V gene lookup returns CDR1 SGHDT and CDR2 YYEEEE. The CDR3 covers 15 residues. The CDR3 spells CASSWYFRGRNEQFF. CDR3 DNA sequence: TGTGCCAGCAGCTGGTATTTCAGGGGTCGCAATGAGCAGTTCTTC.

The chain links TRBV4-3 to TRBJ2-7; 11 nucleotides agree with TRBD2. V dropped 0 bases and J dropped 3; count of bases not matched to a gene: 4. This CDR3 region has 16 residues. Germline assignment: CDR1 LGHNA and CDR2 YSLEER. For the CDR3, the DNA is TGCGCCAGCAGCCAAGATTTAGCGGGAGGGAACTACGAGCAGTACTTC. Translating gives CASSQDLAGGNYEQYF.

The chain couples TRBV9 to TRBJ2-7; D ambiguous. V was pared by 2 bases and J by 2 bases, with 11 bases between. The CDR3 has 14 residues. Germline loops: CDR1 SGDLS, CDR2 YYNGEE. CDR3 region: CASSVGVAPYEQYF. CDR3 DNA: TGTGCCAGCAGCGTCGGAGTGGCCCCCTACGAGCAGTACTTC.

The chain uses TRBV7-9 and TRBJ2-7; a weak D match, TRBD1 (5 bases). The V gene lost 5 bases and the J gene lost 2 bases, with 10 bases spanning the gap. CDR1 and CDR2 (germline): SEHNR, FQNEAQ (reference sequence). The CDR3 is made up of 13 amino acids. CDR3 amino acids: CASSADIPYEQYF. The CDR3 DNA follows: TGTGCCAGCAGCGCGGACATCCCCTACGAGCAGTACTTC.

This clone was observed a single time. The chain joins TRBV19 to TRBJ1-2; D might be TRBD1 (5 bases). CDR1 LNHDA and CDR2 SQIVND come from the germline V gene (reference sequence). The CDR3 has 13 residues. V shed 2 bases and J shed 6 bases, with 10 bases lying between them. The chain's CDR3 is CASSIQGLDGYTF. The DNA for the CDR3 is TGTGCCAGTAGTATACAGGGTCTCGATGGCTACACCTTC.

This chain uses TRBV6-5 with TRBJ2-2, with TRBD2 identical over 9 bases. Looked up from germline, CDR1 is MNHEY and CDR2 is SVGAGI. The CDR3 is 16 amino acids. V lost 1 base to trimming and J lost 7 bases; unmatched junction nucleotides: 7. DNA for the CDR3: TGTGCCAGCAGTTACTGGCGGGAGGGCTACGGCGGGGAGCTGTTTTTT. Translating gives CASSYWREGYGGELFF.

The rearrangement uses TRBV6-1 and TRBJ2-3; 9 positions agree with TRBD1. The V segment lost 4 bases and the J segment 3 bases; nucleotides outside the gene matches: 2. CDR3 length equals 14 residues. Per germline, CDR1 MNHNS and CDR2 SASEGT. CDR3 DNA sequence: TGTGCCAGCAGTGGGACAGGGGAAACAGATACGCAGTATTTT. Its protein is CASSGTGETDTQYF.

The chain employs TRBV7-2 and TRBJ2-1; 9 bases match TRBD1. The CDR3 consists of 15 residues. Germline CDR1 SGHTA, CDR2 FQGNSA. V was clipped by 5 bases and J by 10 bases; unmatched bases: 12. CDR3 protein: CASSRQGGDRAEQFF. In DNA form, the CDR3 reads TGTGCCAGCAGCCGACAGGGGGGGGACCGGGCCGAGCAGTTCTTC. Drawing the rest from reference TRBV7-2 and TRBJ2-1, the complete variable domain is GAGVSQSPSNKVTEKGKDVELRCDPISGHTALYWYRQSLGQGLEFLIYFQGNSAPDKSGLPSDRFSAERTGGSVSTLTIQRTQQEDSAVYLCASSRQGGDRAEQFFGPGTRLTVL.

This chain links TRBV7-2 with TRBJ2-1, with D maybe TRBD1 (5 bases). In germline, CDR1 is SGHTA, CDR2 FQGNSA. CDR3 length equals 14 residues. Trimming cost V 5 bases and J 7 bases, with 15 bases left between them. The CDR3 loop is CASSLGASWNEQFF. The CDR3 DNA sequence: TGTGCCAGCAGCCTAGGGGCCTCTTGGAATGAGCAGTTCTTC. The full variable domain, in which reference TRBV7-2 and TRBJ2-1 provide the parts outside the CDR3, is GAGVSQSPSNKVTEKGKDVELRCDPISGHTALYWYRQSLGQGLEFLIYFQGNSAPDKSGLPSDRFSAERTGGSVSTLTIQRTQQEDSAVYLCASSLGASWNEQFFGPGTRLTVL.

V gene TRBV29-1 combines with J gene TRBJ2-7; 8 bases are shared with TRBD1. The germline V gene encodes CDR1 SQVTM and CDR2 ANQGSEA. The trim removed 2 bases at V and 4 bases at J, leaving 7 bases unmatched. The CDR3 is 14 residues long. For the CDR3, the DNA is TGCAGCGTTGAAATTAGGGACAGGTTATACGAGCAGTACTTC. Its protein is CSVEIRDRLYEQYF.

The CDR3 coding sequence is TGTGCCAGCACCCGGGGTTTGGGGGGCTATGGCTACACCTTC. Translated, it gives CASTRGLGGYGYTF. This chain uses TRBV6-5 with TRBJ1-2; maybe TRBD1 (5 bases). Germline V gene sequence: CDR1 MNHEY, CDR2 SVGAGI. V lost 7 bases, J lost 4 bases, and 16 bases lay in between. This CDR3 has 14 residues.